This T cell receptor beta chain was captured by sequencing in a study of regulatory T cells in long-lasting Graves disease. Study in general: The study counted Graves' disease as persistent given over 5 years of antithyroid drugs and positive TSH receptor antibodies.

The CDR3 is 13 residues long. Trimming removed 0 bases at V and 4 bases at J, with 9 bases between. Looked up from germline, CDR1 is GTSNPN and CDR2 is SVGIG (reference sequence). This clonotype was seen at least ten times. The time point was: persistent/refractory GD, antithyroid drugs over 5 years with positive TRAb. Construction of the TCR library relied on RNA isolated from PBMCs. CDR3 regions were amplified by Arm-PCR using iRepertoire HTBI primers to build TCR beta libraries. From the multiplex PCR reads, TCRdb called clonotypes with MiXCR, one entry per CDR3 protein. The profile covers hundreds of thousands of distinct CDR3 sequences, with around a fifth appearing a single time and less than 35% taken by the ten largest.

Sequencing was performed on peripheral blood mononuclear cells (PBMCs), taken when the disease was refractory, from a patient treated with antithyroid drugs. The genes are TRBV30 and TRBJ1-1, with D possibly matching TRBD1 (5 bases). The receptor was derived from a female donor with Graves disease. The CDR3 loop reads CAWSVGRSTEAFF. The CDR3 DNA sequence: TGTGCCTGGAGTGTGGGGCGAAGCACTGAAGCTTTCTTT. The whole variable domain, filled in from reference TRBV30 and TRBJ1-1, reads SQTIHQWPATLVQPVGSPLSLECTVEGTSNPNLYWYRQAAGRGLQLLFYSVGIGQISSEVPQNLSASRPQDRQFILSSKKLLLSDSGFYLCAWSVGRSTEAFFGQGTRLTVV.